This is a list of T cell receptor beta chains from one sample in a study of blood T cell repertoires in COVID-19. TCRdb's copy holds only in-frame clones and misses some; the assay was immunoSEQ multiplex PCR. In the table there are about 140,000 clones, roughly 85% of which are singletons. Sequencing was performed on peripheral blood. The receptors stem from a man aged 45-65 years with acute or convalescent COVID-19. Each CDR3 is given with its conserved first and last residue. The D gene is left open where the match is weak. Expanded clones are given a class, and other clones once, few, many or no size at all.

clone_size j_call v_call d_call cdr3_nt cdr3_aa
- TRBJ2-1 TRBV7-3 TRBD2 TGTGCCAGCAGTAGTAGCGGGAGGGCCCTCAATGAGCAGTTCTTC CASSSSGRALNEQFF
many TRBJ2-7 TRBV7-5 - TGTGCCAGAAGCTTAGGTGGCAGGGCGTCCTACGAGCAGTACTTC CARSLGGRASYEQYF
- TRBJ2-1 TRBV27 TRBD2 TGTGCCAGCAGTCCCCTCGAACCCGAGCGGGAGCCCTTCTTC CASSPLEPEREPFF
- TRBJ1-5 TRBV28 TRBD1 TGTGCCAGCAGTAGGACAGGCATTTTTCAGCCCCAGCATTTT CASSRTGIFQPQHF
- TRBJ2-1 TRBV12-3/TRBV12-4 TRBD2 TGTGCCAGCAGACCTAGCGGGTACAATGAGCAGTTCTTC CASRPSGYNEQFF
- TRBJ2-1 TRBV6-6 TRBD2 TGTGCCAGCAGTCCCGCGGGGGGCTACAATGAGCAGTTCTTC CASSPAGGYNEQFF
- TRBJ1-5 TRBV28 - TGTGCCAGCAGTTTCGAGAGCAATCAGCCCCAGCATTTT CASSFESNQPQHF
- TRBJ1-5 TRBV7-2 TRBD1 TGTGCCAGCAGCTTGCAGGGACAGGGAGGCAATCAGCCCCAGCATTTT CASSLQGQGGNQPQHF
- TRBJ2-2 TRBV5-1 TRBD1 TGCGCCAGCAGCGGAGGACAGGGGGGCACCGGGGAGCTGTTTTTT CASSGGQGGTGELFF
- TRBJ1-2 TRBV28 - TGTGCCAGCAGTTTAGCAAGAGGATCAAAAGGGACATTATATGGCTACACCTTC CASSLARGSKGTLYGYTF